The present T cell receptor beta chain was sequenced within a study of a mutant IDH1 vaccine in newly diagnosed glioma. Study-level points and caveats: Patients mounted vaccine-induced immune responses in 93.3% of cases. Pseudoprogression appeared independent of alterations in top peripheral clonotypes.

For this clone: The antigen is unknown.

Only in-frame clones appear in the TCRdb table, and some are missing; sequencing was by immunoSEQ multiplex PCR. The sample lists 40,000 or so clones, around 78% occurring once. The CDR3 contains 15 residues. Germline values: CDR1 MNHEY, CDR2 SVGAGI. The V end was cut by 0 bases, the J end by 2 bases, with 10 bases between. The time point was: baseline, week 1 (first vaccination visit). The treatment is: pre-vaccination baseline after standard-of-care therapy. Donor tumors were new WHO grade 3 or 4 IDH1-mutant, ATRX-lost astrocytomas. This TCR came from a man aged 35 to 55 with glioma. Some clones in this sample may be carry-over from other donors' samples. The V call is TRBV6-5, the J call TRBJ1-1; D is unresolved. The source was PBMCs, collected from a glioma patient treated with radiotherapy, temozolomide or both. The CDR3 DNA reads TGTGCCAGCAGTTACTCCTGGGAGGCCAACACTGAAGCTTTCTTT. It specifies CASSYSWEANTEAFF.